This T cell receptor beta chain came from a study of brain metastases from non-small cell lung cancer. Of note for this clone: The antigen is unknown.

Study results and caveats: T-cell infiltration was lower in brain metastases than primaries (P < 0.001). Paired brain metastases and primary tumors largely shared TCR repertoires. In about 60% of brain metastases, T-cell clones were expanded compared with matched primary tumors.

The CDR3 spans 14 residues. The germline gives CDR1 MGHDK, CDR2 SYGVNS. V shed 4 bases and J 4 bases; nucleotides not matched to a gene: 4. The protocol was immunoSEQ multiplex PCR, while the TCRdb copy is restricted to in-frame clones and leaves out a portion. The table records more than 4,000 clones, about 88% of them present only once. The receptor was derived from a donor aged 40 or over with non-small cell lung cancer. Sequencing was carried out using tissue from a brain metastasis. The chain links TRBV25-1 to TRBJ1-2, with TRBD1 matching over 9 bases. Here the CDR3 reads CASSGGTGLYGYTF. The CDR3 bases are TGTGCCAGCAGTGGGGGGACAGGGCTCTATGGCTACACCTTC.